This entry lists 23 T cell receptor beta chains sequenced from one sample in a study of blood T cell repertoires in COVID-19. The protocol was immunoSEQ multiplex PCR, while the TCRdb copy is restricted to in-frame clones and leaves out a portion. Among 280,000 or so clones listed, around 88% were seen once. The sequenced sample was PBMCs or T cells enriched from blood (not recorded which). The receptor source for this set is a woman in her 40s who had recovered from COVID-19.

V gene TRBV7-9 combines with J gene TRBJ1-4; weak D call: TRBD1 (6 bases). This CDR3 contains 14 residues. In germline, CDR1 is SEHNR, CDR2 FQNEAQ (reference sequence). Trimming took 5 bases from V and 7 from J, leaving 14 bases between them. The CDR3 nucleotides are TGTGCCAGCAGCCAGGGGCTTGGGAGTGAAAAACTGTTTTTT. It specifies CASSQGLGSEKLFF.

The sample holds a few counts of this clone. Other DNA sequences within the sample encode an identical CDR3. The CDR3 DNA reads as TGTGCCAGCAGTTTCGGGGGCCAAGAGACCCAGTACTTC. Encoded protein: CASSFGGQETQYF. The J gene is TRBJ2-5, the V gene TRBV28, with D perhaps TRBD2 (6 bases). CDR3 length: 13 amino acids. V was cut by 3 bases and J by 1 base, with 6 bases left in between. Germline CDR1 MDHEN, CDR2 SYDVKM.

Details on this clone: The same CDR3 arises from other DNA sequences in this sample as well. This chain connects TRBV28 to TRBJ2-5; possibly TRBD2 for D (7 bases). This CDR3 contains 12 residues. The ends were cut back, 4 bases at V and 5 bases at J, with 8 bases in the middle. Germline values: CDR1 MDHEN, CDR2 SYDVKM. Here the CDR3 reads CASSSGGETQYF. In DNA, the CDR3 is TGTGCCAGCAGTTCGGGGGGCGAGACCCAGTACTTC.

The gene calls are TRBV21-1 and TRBJ1-3; the table calls TRBD1, which could not be checked here. TRBV21-1 is assigned pseudogene status. The CDR3 consists of 16 residues. The CDR3 region is CASRGRPGQDGNTIYF. DNA of the CDR3: TGTGCCAGCAGAGGACGACCGGGACAGGATGGAAACACCATATATTTT.

CDR3 in amino acids: CASSPGTGSSSGNTIYF. The CDR3 DNA reads TGTGCCAGCAGTCCCGGGACAGGTTCGAGCTCTGGAAACACCATATATTTT. The V call is TRBV28, the J call TRBJ1-3; 8 bases agree with TRBD1. J was trimmed by 0 bases and V by 5 bases; bases with no gene match: 9. Per germline, CDR1 MDHEN and CDR2 SYDVKM. The CDR3 totals 17 residues.

The rearrangement links TRBV7-8 to TRBJ2-5, with 8 bases identical to TRBD1. The CDR3 is made up of 15 amino acids. The germline gives CDR1 SGHVS, CDR2 FQNEAQ. With 4 bases clipped from V and 2 bases from J, the junction kept 6 bases outside the gene matches. CDR3 in DNA: TGTGCCAGCAGCTCCCAGACAGGGGTACAAGAGACCCAGTACTTC. The encoded protein is CASSSQTGVQETQYF. Looking up the rest from reference TRBV7-8 and TRBJ2-5 gives the full variable domain: GAGVSQSPRYKVAKRGQDVALRCDPISGHVSLFWYQQALGQGPEFLTYFQNEAQLDKSGLPSDRFFAERPEGSVSTLKIQRTQQEDSAVYLCASSSQTGVQETQYFGPGTRLLVL.

The V and J genes are TRBV19 and TRBJ1-2; no firm D call. CDR3 length equals 16 residues. Germline CDR1 and CDR2: LNHDA and SQIVND (reference sequence). The V end lost 3 bases, the J end lost 2 bases, and 16 bases lay between the germline ends. The CDR3 is CASSILLGAANYGYTF. Written as DNA, the CDR3 is TGTGCCAGTAGTATTTTACTGGGAGCGGCGAACTATGGCTACACCTTC.

As concerns this clone: Other DNA sequences of this sample code for an identical CDR3. The CDR3 nucleotides are TGTGCCAGCTCACCTGGACAAAGCAATCAGCCCCAGCATTTT. Translated: CASSPGQSNQPQHF. The chain couples TRBV18 to TRBJ1-5; D perhaps matches TRBD1 (5 bases). Germline V CDR1 and CDR2: KGHSH, LQKENI. CDR3 size: 14 residues. The V end lost 3 bases, the J end lost 1 base, and 7 bases lay between the germline ends.

This chain links TRBV6-4 with TRBJ1-2; possible D gene TRBD1, 6 bases. This CDR3 contains 15 residues. Germline V CDR1 and CDR2: MRHNA, SNTAGT. Deletions cut 10 bases from V and 0 bases from J, with 18 bases between. CDR3 nucleotides: TGTGCCACCCCACCCAACAGGGAAGCTAACTATGGCTACACCTTC. Protein sequence: CATPPNREANYGYTF.

V gene TRBV7-8 combines with J gene TRBJ2-7; D perhaps matches TRBD2 (6 bases). Trimming removed 3 bases from V and 5 bases from J, with 8 bases in between. There are 12 residues in the CDR3. Germline V gives CDR1 SGHVS, CDR2 FQNEAQ. In nucleotides, the CDR3 is TGTGCCAGCAGCTTCACTAGCAACGAGCAGTACTTC. Translating gives CASSFTSNEQYF.

V and J are TRBV6-6 and TRBJ2-3, with D perhaps matching TRBD1 (6 bases). The V and J ends lost 8 bases and 2 bases respectively, with 20 bases between them. CDR1 and CDR2 from the germline V gene are MNHNY and SVGAGI (reference sequence). There are 16 residues in the CDR3. DNA of the CDR3: TGTGCCAGCTTAGTGGAGACAGGTATTCCCACAGATACGCAGTATTTT. It yields the protein CASLVETGIPTDTQYF.

The chain carries TRBV18 and TRBJ1-5; TRBD1 aligns across 9 bases. The CDR3 length is 14 residues. The V gene's germline CDR1 is KGHSH and CDR2 LQKENI. V trimming: 3 bases; J trimming: 5 bases; junction bases outside the gene matches: 2. The CDR3: CASSPRQGDQPQHF. The CDR3 DNA reads as TGTGCCAGCTCACCCCGACAGGGGGATCAGCCCCAGCATTTT.

V and J are TRBV14 and TRBJ2-1, with 7 bases lining up with TRBD1. The V segment lost 3 bases and the J segment 0 bases; nucleotides outside the gene matches: 2. From germline, CDR1 is SGHDN and CDR2 FVKESK. This CDR3 region has 15 residues. In DNA, the CDR3 is TGTGCCAGCAGCCAGGGACAGAGCTCCTACAATGAGCAGTTCTTC. Translated, it gives CASSQGQSSYNEQFF.

The V call is TRBV2, the J call TRBJ2-5, with a possible D match to TRBD1 (6 bases). V lost 6 bases to trimming and J lost 3 bases, with 11 bases between them. The CDR3 is 13 residues long. Germline V gene data show CDR1 as SNHLY and CDR2 as FYNNEI. For the CDR3, the DNA is TGTGCCAGCAGGGACAGACCTGAAGAGACCCAGTACTTC. Amino acid sequence: CASRDRPEETQYF.

The genes are TRBV7-3 and TRBJ2-2, with D unclear. Trimming pared 5 bases from V and 0 bases from J, leaving 7 bases between. Germline CDR1 and CDR2: SGHTA and FQGTGA. The CDR3 runs 14 residues. CDR3 region: CASSGQPNTGELFF. CDR3 coding DNA: TGTGCCAGCAGCGGGCAGCCGAACACCGGGGAGCTGTTTTTT.

V usage is TRBV12-3 or TRBV12-4 and J usage is TRBJ2-3; D call uncertain. This CDR3 is built from 13 residues. The V end lost 5 bases, the J end lost 3 bases, and 9 bases lay between the germline ends. DNA for the CDR3: TGTGCCAGCAGTACCTACCTGACAGATACGCAGTATTTT. As protein: CASSTYLTDTQYF.

V is TRBV18 and J is TRBJ2-7; D is possibly TRBD2 (5 bases). Germline-derived CDR1 and CDR2 are KGHSH and LQKENI. V gave up 2 bases and J gave up 4 bases, with 9 bases separating them. The CDR3 consists of 13 residues. Here the CDR3 reads CASSPASRYEQYF. The CDR3 region has the DNA TGTGCCAGCTCACCAGCTAGCCGTTACGAGCAGTACTTC.

The V gene is TRBV10-1, the J gene TRBJ2-3, with 7 bases matching TRBD1. The ends lost 8 bases at V and 1 base at J; junction bases unmatched: 3. The V gene's germline CDR1 is WNHNN and CDR2 SYGVQD (reference sequence). The CDR3 totals 13 residues. The CDR3 region is CASGDRGTDTQYF. As DNA, the CDR3 is TGCGCCAGCGGGGACAGAGGCACAGATACGCAGTATTTT.

V gene TRBV6-9 combines with J gene TRBJ2-1; TRBD1 aligns across 8 bases. The germline V gene encodes CDR1 MNHGY and CDR2 SVAAGI. V shed 3 bases, J shed 4 bases, and the junction held 5 bases outside the gene matches. CDR3 length: 15 residues. The CDR3 nucleotides are TGTGCCAGCAGTTACGGACAGGGAAGATACAATGAGCAGTTCTTC. It is translated as CASSYGQGRYNEQFF.

This chain joins TRBV4-1 and TRBJ2-5; 7 bases align to TRBD1. J was trimmed by 2 bases and V by 0 bases; bases with no gene match: 9. The CDR3 has 17 amino acids. CDR1 and CDR2 from the germline V gene are MGHRA and YSYEKL. The CDR3 protein is CASSQDIVRGSQETQYF. The CDR3 DNA is TGCGCCAGCAGCCAAGATATCGTCAGGGGGTCGCAAGAGACCCAGTACTTC.

This rearrangement joins TRBV19 to TRBJ2-1, with 9 bases that match TRBD2. The CDR3 is 16 residues long. V shed 5 bases and J 7 bases; nucleotides not matched to a gene: 12. Germline V gives CDR1 LNHDA, CDR2 SQIVND (reference sequence). CDR3 protein: CASSSLSREGRNEQFF. The CDR3 DNA reads as TGTGCCAGTAGTTCTCTATCGCGGGAGGGCCGAAATGAGCAGTTCTTC. The whole variable domain, remainder taken from reference TRBV19 and TRBJ2-1, is DGGITQSPKYLFRKEGQNVTLSCEQNLNHDAMYWYRQDPGQGLRLIYYSQIVNDFQKGDIAEGYSVSREKKESFPLTVTSAQKNPTAFYLCASSSLSREGRNEQFFGPGTRLTVL.

The chain links TRBV6-1 to TRBJ2-7; D call uncertain. With 3 bases removed from V and 2 bases from J, the gap between germline ends came to 8 bases. The CDR3 is made up of 13 amino acids. The germline gives CDR1 MNHNS, CDR2 SASEGT. Here the CDR3 reads CASSDLGPYEQYF. The CDR3, as DNA: TGTGCCAGCAGTGACCTGGGCCCCTACGAGCAGTACTTC.

A single count supports this clone. V gene TRBV7-9 combines with J gene TRBJ1-1, with 7 bases fitting TRBD1. J was trimmed by 1 base and V by 4 bases; bases with no gene match: 9. This CDR3 comprises 16 residues. The germline V gene has CDR1 SEHNR and CDR2 FQNEAQ (reference sequence). The CDR3 loop is CASSSIGGSENTEAFF. The CDR3 DNA is TGTGCCAGCAGCTCGATAGGGGGCTCTGAGAACACTGAAGCTTTCTTT.